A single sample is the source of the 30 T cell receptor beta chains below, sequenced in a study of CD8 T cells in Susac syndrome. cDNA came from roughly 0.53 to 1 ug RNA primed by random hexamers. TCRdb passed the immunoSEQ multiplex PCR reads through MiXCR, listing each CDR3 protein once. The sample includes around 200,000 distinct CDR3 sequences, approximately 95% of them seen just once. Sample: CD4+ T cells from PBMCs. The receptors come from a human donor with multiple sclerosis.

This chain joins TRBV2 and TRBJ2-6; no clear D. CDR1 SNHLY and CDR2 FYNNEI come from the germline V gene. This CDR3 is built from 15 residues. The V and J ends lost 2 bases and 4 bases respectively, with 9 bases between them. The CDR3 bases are TGTGCCAGCAGTGAAAATCGGGCAGGGGCCAACGTCCTGACTTTC. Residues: CASSENRAGANVLTF.

The CDR3, as DNA: TGTGCCAGCAGCCAAGGACTAGCGGGGGCTTCCTACAATGAGCAGTTCTTC. It codes for CASSQGLAGASYNEQFF. The chain links TRBV3-1 to TRBJ2-1; TRBD2 aligns across 12 bases. The CDR3 is made up of 17 amino acids. With V trimmed by 1 base and J by 1 base, 2 bases remained unmatched. Germline CDR1 LGHDT, CDR2 YNNKEL (reference sequence).

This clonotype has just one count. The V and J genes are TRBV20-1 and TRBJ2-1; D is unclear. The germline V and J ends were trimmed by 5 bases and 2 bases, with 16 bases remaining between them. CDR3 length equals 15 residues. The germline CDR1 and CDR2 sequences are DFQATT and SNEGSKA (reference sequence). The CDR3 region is CSASPTRRTYNEQFF. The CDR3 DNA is TGCAGTGCTTCTCCGACTCGAAGGACCTACAATGAGCAGTTCTTC.

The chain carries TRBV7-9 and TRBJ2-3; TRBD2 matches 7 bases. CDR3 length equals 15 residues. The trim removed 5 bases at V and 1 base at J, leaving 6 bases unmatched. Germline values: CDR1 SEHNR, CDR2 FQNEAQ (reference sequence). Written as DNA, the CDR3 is TGTGCCAGCAGCCTACGAGCGGGGCGCACAGATACGCAGTATTTT. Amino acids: CASSLRAGRTDTQYF.

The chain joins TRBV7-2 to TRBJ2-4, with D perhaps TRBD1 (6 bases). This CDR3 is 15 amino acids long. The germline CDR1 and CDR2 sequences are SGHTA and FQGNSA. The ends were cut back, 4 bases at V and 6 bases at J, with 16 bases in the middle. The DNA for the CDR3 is TGTGCCAGCAGCTCGACCGGGACATCCTTAAACATTCAGTACTTC. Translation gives CASSSTGTSLNIQYF. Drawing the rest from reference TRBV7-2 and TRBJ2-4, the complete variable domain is GAGVSQSPSNKVTEKGKDVELRCDPISGHTALYWYRQSLGQGLEFLIYFQGNSAPDKSGLPSDRFSAERTGGSVSTLTIQRTQQEDSAVYLCASSSTGTSLNIQYFGAGTRLSVL.

CDR3 protein: CASSVSPGGTDTQYF. The CDR3 DNA follows: TGTGCCAGCAGCGTATCCCCAGGGGGCACAGATACGCAGTATTTT. This chain links TRBV9 with TRBJ2-3; possible D gene TRBD1, 6 bases. This CDR3 region has 15 residues. Trimming cost V 1 base and J 1 base, with 10 bases left between them. Per the germline V gene, CDR1 is SGDLS and CDR2 is YYNGEE.

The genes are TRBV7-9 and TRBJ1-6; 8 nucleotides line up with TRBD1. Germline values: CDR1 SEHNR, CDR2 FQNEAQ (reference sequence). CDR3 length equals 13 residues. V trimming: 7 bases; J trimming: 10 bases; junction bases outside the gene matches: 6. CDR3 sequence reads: CASNEDRGSPLHF. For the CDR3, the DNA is TGTGCCAGCAACGAAGACAGGGGATCACCCCTCCACTTT.

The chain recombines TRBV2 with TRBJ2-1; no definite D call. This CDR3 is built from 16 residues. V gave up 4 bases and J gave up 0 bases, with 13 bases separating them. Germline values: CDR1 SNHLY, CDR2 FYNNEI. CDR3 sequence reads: CASSVTDPSSYNEQFF. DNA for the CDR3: TGTGCCAGCAGTGTTACAGACCCTAGCTCCTACAATGAGCAGTTCTTC.

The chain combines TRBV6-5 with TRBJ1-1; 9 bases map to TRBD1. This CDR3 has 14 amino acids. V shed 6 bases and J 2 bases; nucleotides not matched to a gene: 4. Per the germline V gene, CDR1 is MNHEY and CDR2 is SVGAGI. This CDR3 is CASRLGQGNTEAFF. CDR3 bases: TGTGCCAGCAGGTTGGGACAGGGAAACACTGAAGCTTTCTTT.

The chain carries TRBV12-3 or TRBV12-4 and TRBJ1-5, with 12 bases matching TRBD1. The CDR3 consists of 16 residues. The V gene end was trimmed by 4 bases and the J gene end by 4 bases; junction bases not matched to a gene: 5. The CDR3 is CASSSPGQGANQPQHF. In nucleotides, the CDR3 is TGTGCCAGCAGTTCCCCGGGACAGGGGGCAAATCAGCCCCAGCATTTT.

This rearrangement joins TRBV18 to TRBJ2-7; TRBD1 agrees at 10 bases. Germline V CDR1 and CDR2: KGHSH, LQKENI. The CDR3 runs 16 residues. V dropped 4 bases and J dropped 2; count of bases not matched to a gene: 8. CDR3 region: CASSRTGTGDPYEQYF. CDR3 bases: TGTGCCAGCTCACGGACCGGGACAGGGGATCCCTACGAGCAGTACTTC. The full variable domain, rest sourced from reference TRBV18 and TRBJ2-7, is NAGVMQNPRHLVRRRGQEARLRCSPMKGHSHVYWYRQLPEEGLKFMVYLQKENIIDESGMPKERFSAEFPKEGPSILRIQQVVRGDSAAYFCASSRTGTGDPYEQYFGPGTRLTVT.

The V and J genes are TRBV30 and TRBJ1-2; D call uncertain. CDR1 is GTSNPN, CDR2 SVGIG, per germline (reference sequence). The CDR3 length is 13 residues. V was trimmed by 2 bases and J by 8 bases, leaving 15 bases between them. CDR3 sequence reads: CAWSPGPERGYTF. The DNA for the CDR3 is TGTGCCTGGAGTCCAGGACCCGAACGAGGCTACACCTTC.

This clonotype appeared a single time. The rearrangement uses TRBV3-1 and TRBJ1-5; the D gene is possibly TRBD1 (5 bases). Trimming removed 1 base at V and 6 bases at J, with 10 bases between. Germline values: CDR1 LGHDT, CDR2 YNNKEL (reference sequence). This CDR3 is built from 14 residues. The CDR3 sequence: CASSQAGMGQPQHF. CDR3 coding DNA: TGTGCCAGCAGCCAAGCAGGGATGGGTCAGCCCCAGCATTTT.

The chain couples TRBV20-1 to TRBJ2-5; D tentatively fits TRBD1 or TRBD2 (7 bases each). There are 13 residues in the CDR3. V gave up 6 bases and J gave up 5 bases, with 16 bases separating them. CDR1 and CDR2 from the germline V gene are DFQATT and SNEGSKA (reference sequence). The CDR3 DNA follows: TGCAGTGCCCAGGGGGGGGCGGGTGAGACCCAGTACTTC. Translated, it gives CSAQGGAGETQYF.

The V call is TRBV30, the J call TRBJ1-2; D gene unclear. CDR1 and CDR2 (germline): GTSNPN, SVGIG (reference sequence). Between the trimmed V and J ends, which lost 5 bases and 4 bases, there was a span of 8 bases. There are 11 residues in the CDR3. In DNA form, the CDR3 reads TGTGCCTGGTGGAGATTCTATGGCTACACCTTC. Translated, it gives CAWWRFYGYTF.

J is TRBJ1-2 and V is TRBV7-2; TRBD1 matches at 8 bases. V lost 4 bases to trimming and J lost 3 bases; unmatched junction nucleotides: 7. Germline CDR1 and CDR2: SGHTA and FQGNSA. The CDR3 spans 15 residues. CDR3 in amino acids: CASSYSGGSDYGYTF. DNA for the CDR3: TGTGCCAGCAGCTATTCAGGGGGCTCGGACTATGGCTACACCTTC.

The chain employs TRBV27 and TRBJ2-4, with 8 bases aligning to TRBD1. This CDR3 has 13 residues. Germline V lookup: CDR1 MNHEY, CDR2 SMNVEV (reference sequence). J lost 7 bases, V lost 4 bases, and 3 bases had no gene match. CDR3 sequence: CASSSTGGNIQYF. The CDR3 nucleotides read TGTGCCAGCAGTTCCACAGGGGGGAACATTCAGTACTTC.

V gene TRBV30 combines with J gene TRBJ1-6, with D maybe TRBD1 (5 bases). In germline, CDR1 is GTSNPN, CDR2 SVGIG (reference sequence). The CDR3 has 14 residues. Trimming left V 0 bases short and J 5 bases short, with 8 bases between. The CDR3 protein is CAWSVGGNNSPLHF. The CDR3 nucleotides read TGTGCCTGGAGTGTGGGGGGGAATAATTCACCCCTCCACTTT.

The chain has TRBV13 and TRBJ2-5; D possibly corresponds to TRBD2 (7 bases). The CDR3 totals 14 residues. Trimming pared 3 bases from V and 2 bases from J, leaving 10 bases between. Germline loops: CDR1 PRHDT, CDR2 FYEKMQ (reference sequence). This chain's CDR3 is CASSFGGPQETQYF. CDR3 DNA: TGTGCCAGCAGCTTCGGGGGGCCTCAAGAGACCCAGTACTTC. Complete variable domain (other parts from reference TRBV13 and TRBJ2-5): AAGVIQSPRHLIKEKRETATLKCYPIPRHDTVYWYQQGPGQDPQFLISFYEKMQSDKGSIPDRFSAQQFSDYHSELNMSSLELGDSALYFCASSFGGPQETQYFGPGTRLLVL.

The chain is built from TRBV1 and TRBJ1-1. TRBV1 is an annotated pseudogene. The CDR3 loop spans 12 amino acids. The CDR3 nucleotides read TGCACCAGCAGCCAGGGGAACACTGAAGCTTTCTTT. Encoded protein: CTSSQGNTEAFF.

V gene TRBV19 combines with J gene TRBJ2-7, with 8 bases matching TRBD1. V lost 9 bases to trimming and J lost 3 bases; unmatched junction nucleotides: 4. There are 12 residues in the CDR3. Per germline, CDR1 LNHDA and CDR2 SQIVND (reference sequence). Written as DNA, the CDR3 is TGTGCCAGCGGAGGGACAGGCTACGAGCAGTACTTC. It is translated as CASGGTGYEQYF.

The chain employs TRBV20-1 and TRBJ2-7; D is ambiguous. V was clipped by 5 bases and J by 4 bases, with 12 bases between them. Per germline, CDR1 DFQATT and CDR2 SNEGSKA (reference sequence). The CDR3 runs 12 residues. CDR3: CSAETVPYEQYF. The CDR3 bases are TGCAGTGCTGAAACGGTCCCATACGAGCAGTACTTC.

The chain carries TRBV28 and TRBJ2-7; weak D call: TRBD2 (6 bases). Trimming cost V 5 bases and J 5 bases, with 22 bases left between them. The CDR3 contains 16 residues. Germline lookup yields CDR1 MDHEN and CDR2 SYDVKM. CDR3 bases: TGTGCCAGCAGTAGGACACGGGACTCAGGTATACACGAGCAGTACTTC. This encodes CASSRTRDSGIHEQYF.

CDR3 nucleotides: TGTGCCAGCAGCCAAGATATCAGCTATGGCTACACCTTC. Translating it yields CASSQDISYGYTF. This rearrangement joins TRBV3-1 to TRBJ1-2; D call uncertain. CDR1 and CDR2 from the germline V gene are LGHDT and YNNKEL (reference sequence). This CDR3 has 13 residues. V dropped 0 bases and J dropped 4 bases, with 6 bases sitting between them.

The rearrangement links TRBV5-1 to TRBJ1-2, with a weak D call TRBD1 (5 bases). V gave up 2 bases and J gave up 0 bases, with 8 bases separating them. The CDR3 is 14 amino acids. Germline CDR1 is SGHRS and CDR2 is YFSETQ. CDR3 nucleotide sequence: TGCGCCAGCAGCTTTGGGGGAACTAACTATGGCTACACCTTC. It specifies CASSFGGTNYGYTF.

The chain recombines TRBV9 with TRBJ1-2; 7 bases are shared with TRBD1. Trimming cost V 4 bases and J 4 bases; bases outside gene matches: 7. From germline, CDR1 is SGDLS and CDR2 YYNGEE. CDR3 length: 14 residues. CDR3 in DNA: TGTGCCAGCAGCTGGGACAGCCGCCCCTATGGCTACACCTTC. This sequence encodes CASSWDSRPYGYTF.

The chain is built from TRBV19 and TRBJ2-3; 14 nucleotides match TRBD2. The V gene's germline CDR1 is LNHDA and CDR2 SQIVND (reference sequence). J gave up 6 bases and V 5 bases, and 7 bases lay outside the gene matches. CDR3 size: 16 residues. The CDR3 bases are TGTGCCAGTAGTGAGACTAGCGGGGGGGTCGTGGATACGCAGTATTTT. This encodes CASSETSGGVVDTQYF.

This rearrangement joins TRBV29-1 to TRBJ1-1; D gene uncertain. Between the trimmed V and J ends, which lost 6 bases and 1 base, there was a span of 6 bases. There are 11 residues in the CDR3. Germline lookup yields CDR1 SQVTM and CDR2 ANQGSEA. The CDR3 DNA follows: TGCAGCGTGATACGGAACACTGAAGCTTTCTTT. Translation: CSVIRNTEAFF.

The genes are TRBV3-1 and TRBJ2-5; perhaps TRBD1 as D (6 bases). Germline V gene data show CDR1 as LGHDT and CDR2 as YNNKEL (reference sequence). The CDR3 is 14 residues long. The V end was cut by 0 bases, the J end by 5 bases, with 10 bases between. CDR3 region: CASSQDPQGETQYF. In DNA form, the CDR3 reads TGTGCCAGCAGCCAAGATCCTCAGGGGGAGACCCAGTACTTC.

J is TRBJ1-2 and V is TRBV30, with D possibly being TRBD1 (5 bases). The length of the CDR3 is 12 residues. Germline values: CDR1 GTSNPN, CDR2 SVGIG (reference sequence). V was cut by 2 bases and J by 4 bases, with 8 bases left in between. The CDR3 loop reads CAWSPGSYGYTF. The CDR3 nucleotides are TGTGCCTGGAGTCCAGGGTCCTATGGCTACACCTTC.